This T cell receptor beta chain was obtained from a study of T cell repertoires in cytomegalovirus infection. Looking at the study overall: The authors used CMV epitopes that were HLA-C-restricted (recently identified) and HLA-B-restricted (well studied). It can be stated that public TCR beta signatures indicated CMV infection as well as a matching HLA type.

A few counts support this clonotype. Its target is unknown. Points from the study as a whole: Dominating the ex vivo response were HLA-C-restricted CMV-specific TCR beta clonotypes.

Each CDR3 protein gets one entry after TCRdb re-called the reads with MiXCR. The sample carries about 830,000 distinct CDR3 sequences, over 25% recorded once. Germline V gives CDR1 SGHTA, CDR2 FQGNSA. Trimming took 0 bases from V and 2 from J, leaving 13 bases between them. This CDR3 region has 16 residues. The chain uses TRBV7-2 and TRBJ1-1; no clear D gene. The input for sequencing was cultured CD8+ T cells from PBMCs, taken from culture after CMV antigen stimulation. This TCR came from a human donor in good health (CMV status not recorded). Some clones in this sample may be carry-over from other donors' samples. The CDR3 loop reads CASSLAGRRLNTEAFF. In DNA, the CDR3 is TGTGCCAGCAGCTTAGCAGGCCGGAGGCTCAACACTGAAGCTTTCTTT.